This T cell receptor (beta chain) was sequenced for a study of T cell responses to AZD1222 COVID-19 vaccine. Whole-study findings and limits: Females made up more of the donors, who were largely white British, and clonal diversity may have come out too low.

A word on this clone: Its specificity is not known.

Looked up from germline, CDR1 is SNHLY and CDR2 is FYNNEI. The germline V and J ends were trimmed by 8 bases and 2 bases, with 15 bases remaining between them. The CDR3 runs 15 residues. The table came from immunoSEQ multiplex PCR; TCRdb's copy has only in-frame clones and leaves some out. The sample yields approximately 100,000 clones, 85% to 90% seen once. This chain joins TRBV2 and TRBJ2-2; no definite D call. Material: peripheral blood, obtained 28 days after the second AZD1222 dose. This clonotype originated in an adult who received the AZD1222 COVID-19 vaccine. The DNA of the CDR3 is TGTGCCAGCCACCCGTGGGGATCAAACACCGGGGAGCTGTTTTTT. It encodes CASHPWGSNTGELFF.